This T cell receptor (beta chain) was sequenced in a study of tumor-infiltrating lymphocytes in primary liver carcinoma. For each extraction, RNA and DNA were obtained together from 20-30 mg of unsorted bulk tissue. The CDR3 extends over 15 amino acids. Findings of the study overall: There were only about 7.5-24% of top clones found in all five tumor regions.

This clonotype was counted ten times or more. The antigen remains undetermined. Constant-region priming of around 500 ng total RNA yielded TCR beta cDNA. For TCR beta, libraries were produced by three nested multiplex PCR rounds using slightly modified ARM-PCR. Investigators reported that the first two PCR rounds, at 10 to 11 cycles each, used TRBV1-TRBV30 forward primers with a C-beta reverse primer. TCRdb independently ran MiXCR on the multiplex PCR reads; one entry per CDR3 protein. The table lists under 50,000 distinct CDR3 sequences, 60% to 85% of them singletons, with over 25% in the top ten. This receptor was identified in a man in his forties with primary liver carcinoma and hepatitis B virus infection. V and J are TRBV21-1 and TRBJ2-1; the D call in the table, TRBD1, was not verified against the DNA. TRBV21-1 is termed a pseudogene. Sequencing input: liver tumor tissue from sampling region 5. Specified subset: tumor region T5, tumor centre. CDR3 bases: TGTGCCAGCAGCACCCAAGTCAGACAGTCAAATGAGCAGTTCTTC. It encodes CASSTQVRQSNEQFF.